This section outlines one T cell receptor beta chain sequence together with its context. As yet, its antigen is unknown. The data belong to a study of blood T cells in healthy people across ages. Germline V gene sequence: CDR1 KGHDR, CDR2 SFDVKD. The CDR3 covers 12 residues. Trimming removed 0 bases at V and 8 bases at J, with 6 bases between. Study observations and caveats: TCR beta diversity per million T cells fell roughly linearly with age.

Next came a second PCR, run for about 6 to 12 cycles, which used a sample-barcoded 5' primer along with a J-beta primer mix. TCRdb recomputed calls from the 5' RACE reads with MiXCR, one row per CDR3 protein. Of 1.4 million or so distinct CDR3 sequences detected, approximately 43% appear once; the ten largest clones hold roughly 3.7%. What was sequenced was blood. This TCR was recovered from a woman under 30 in good health. This chain uses TRBV24-1 with TRBJ2-5; perhaps D is TRBD1 or TRBD2 (5 bases each). The CDR3 here is CATSDLGGTQYF. DNA of the CDR3: TGTGCCACCAGTGATTTGGGGGGAACCCAGTACTTC.